Listed below are T cell receptor beta chains from one sample, sequenced in a study of regulatory T cells in long-lasting Graves disease. TCRdb re-derived calls from the multiplex PCR reads in MiXCR, one entry per CDR3 protein. Among about 660,000 distinct CDR3 sequences listed, around 32% were seen once. The source was peripheral blood mononuclear cells (PBMCs), collected when the disease was refractory, from a patient treated with antithyroid drugs. The receptors shown here come from a female donor with Graves disease. Each CDR3 is given with its conserved first and last residue. The D gene is left open where the match is weak. The size field is filled for only some rows; it gives once, few, many or a size class.

TRBJ1-1,NA,TRBV7-9,few,CASSVTEAFF,TGTGCCAGCAGCGTTACTGAAGCTTTCTTT
TRBJ1-5,TRBD1,TRBV2,many,CASSVTGGNQPQHF,TGTGCCAGCAGTGTCACAGGGGGCAATCAGCCCCAGCATTTT
TRBJ1-1,NA,TRBV18,few,CASSPTERNTEAFF,TGTGCCAGCTCACCAACTGAAAGGAACACTGAAGCTTTCTTT
TRBJ2-7,NA,TRBV30,few,CAWSVQGGEQYF,TGTGCCTGGAGTGTACAAGGGGGCGAGCAGTACTTC
TRBJ2-5,TRBD2,TRBV10-2,many,CASSELAGAQGETQYF,TGCGCCAGCAGTGAACTAGCGGGAGCCCAGGGAGAGACCCAGTACTTC
TRBJ1-1,TRBD1,TRBV19,few,CASRDRGTEAFF,TGTGCCAGTAGGGACAGGGGCACTGAAGCTTTCTTT
TRBJ1-1,NA,TRBV12-3/TRBV12-4,few,CASSLVQGLGKAFF,TGTGCCAGCAGTTTAGTTCAGGGTTTGGGGAAAGCTTTCTTT
TRBJ2-7,TRBD1,TRBV6-1,NA,CASSRTPYRGWYF,TGTGCCAGCAGTCGAACCCCCTACAGGGGTTGGTACTTC
TRBJ2-2,TRBD2,TRBV29-1,few,CSAALAESNTGELFF,TGCAGCGCCGCTCTAGCGGAGTCGAACACCGGGGAGCTGTTTTTT
TRBJ1-1,NA,TRBV19,once,CASSIDQLTGAFF,TGTGCCAGTAGTATAGATCAGCTCACGGGGGCTTTCTTT
TRBJ2-2,TRBD1,TRBV12-3/TRBV12-4,NA,CASRGQGAVGELFF,TGTGCCAGCAGGGGACAGGGGGCGGTCGGGGAGCTGTTTTTT
TRBJ2-7,TRBD2,TRBV10-2,NA,CASSEGGTSGKYEQYF,TGCGCCAGCAGTGAGGGAGGGACTAGCGGAAAATACGAGCAGTACTTC
TRBJ1-1,NA,TRBV27,NA,CASSLSPLTEAFF,TGTGCCAGCAGTTTATCCCCCTTGACTGAAGCTTTCTTT
TRBJ2-7,TRBD1,TRBV27,NA,CASSLDTGGSYEQYF,TGTGCCAGCAGTTTAGACACAGGGGGGTCCTACGAGCAGTACTTC
TRBJ2-7,TRBD2,TRBV20-1,NA,CSATPGLAGGEGEQYF,TGCAGTGCTACCCCGGGACTAGCGGGAGGCGAGGGGGAGCAGTACTTC
TRBJ2-5,TRBD2,TRBV20-1,few,CSAPRPGLAAETQYF,TGCAGTGCCCCACGACCAGGACTAGCGGCGGAGACCCAGTACTTC
TRBJ2-5,NA,TRBV30,NA,CAWSVRPNIQYF,TGTGCCTGGAGTGTACGTCCCAATATCCAGTACTTC
TRBJ1-6,NA,TRBV3-1,NA,CASSPVSNSPLHF,TGTGCCAGCAGCCCCGTTTCGAATTCACCCCTCCACTTT
TRBJ1-5,NA,TRBV24-1,NA,CATSAGFQQPQHF,TGTGCCACCAGCGCAGGGTTTCAGCAGCCCCAGCATTTT
TRBJ1-3,NA,TRBV20-1,NA,CSARDPWTGNTIYF,TGCAGTGCTAGAGATCCGTGGACTGGAAACACCATATATTTT
TRBJ2-7,TRBD2,TRBV5-4,NA,CASSKGLAGGPPYEQYF,TGTGCCAGCAGCAAGGGACTAGCGGGAGGGCCTCCCTACGAGCAGTACTTC
TRBJ1-1,TRBD1,TRBV28,many,CASSPYSGTGNTEAFF,TGTGCCAGCAGTCCTTACTCCGGGACAGGGAACACTGAAGCTTTCTTT
TRBJ2-7,NA,TRBV28,many,CASTQDSPSYEQYF,TGTGCCAGCACACAGGACAGCCCTTCCTACGAGCAGTACTTC
TRBJ1-3,NA,TRBV5-4,NA,CASSKTVDVGNTIYF,TGTGCCAGCAGCAAGACAGTGGATGTTGGAAACACCATATATTTT
TRBJ1-5,NA,TRBV19,few,CASSIKGNNQPQHF,TGTGCCAGTAGTATCAAGGGAAACAATCAGCCCCAGCATTTT
TRBJ2-7,TRBD2,TRBV29-1,NA,CSVTSVGEQYF,TGCAGCGTGACTAGCGTAGGCGAGCAGTACTTC
TRBJ2-5,TRBD2,TRBV5-1,NA,CASTTGGETQYF,TGCGCCAGCACCACGGGAGGAGAGACCCAGTACTTC
TRBJ1-1,NA,TRBV14,NA,CASSQVQGTVNTEAFF,TGTGCCAGCAGCCAAGTCCAGGGAACCGTGAACACTGAAGCTTTCTTT
TRBJ1-4,NA,TRBV20-1,many,CSARQGWNEKLFF,TGCAGTGCTAGACAGGGATGGAATGAAAAACTGTTTTTT
TRBJ1-1,TRBD1,TRBV12-3/TRBV12-4,NA,CASRTGAQNTEAFF,TGTGCCAGCAGGACAGGGGCTCAGAACACTGAAGCTTTCTTT
TRBJ2-5,NA,TRBV30,few,CAWSVPPLATLETQYF,TGTGCCTGGAGCGTCCCTCCGCTAGCGACCCTGGAGACCCAGTACTTC
TRBJ2-1,NA,TRBV30,NA,CAWSLAYNEQFF,TGTGCCTGGTCGTTGGCCTACAATGAGCAGTTCTTC
TRBJ1-1,NA,TRBV20-1,many,CSAITDRPNTEAFF,TGCAGTGCCATTACCGACAGACCGAACACTGAAGCTTTCTTT
TRBJ1-1,NA,TRBV29-1,NA,CSVGEKGAFF,TGCAGCGTTGGAGAGAAAGGAGCTTTCTTT
TRBJ1-1,TRBD1,TRBV20-1,NA,CSAQLGTGGAVDTEAFF,TGCAGTGCTCAACTCGGGACAGGGGGCGCGGTGGACACTGAAGCTTTCTTT
TRBJ1-4,TRBD1,TRBV28,NA,CASSRSQGGGEKLFF,TGTGCCAGCAGTCGCTCACAGGGGGGTGGAGAAAAACTGTTTTTT
TRBJ1-6,NA,TRBV20-1,NA,CSARDDLGGKAYNSPLHF,TGCAGTGCTAGAGATGATTTAGGAGGGAAGGCCTATAATTCACCCCTCCACTTT
TRBJ1-5,TRBD1,TRBV20-1,NA,CSASQTPGGRQPQHF,TGCAGTGCTAGCCAGACCCCAGGGGGTCGGCAGCCCCAGCATTTT
TRBJ1-1,NA,TRBV6-4,few,CASSEGNRNTEAFF,TGTGCCAGCAGTGAAGGGAATCGGAACACTGAAGCTTTCTTT
TRBJ2-2,TRBD2,TRBV20-1,few,CSAIPSGRNTGELFF,TGCAGTGCTATACCTAGCGGGAGGAACACCGGGGAGCTGTTTTTT
TRBJ2-7,TRBD2,TRBV30,NA,CAWNQDGLAGLYEQYF,TGTGCCTGGAACCAAGATGGACTAGCGGGATTGTACGAGCAGTACTTC
TRBJ2-7,TRBD2,TRBV20-1,NA,CSAPAGLGRYEQYF,TGCAGTGCTCCCGCGGGACTAGGTCGCTACGAGCAGTACTTC
TRBJ1-1,NA,TRBV12-5,few,CARGGENTEAFF,TGTGCTAGGGGGGGGGAGAACACTGAAGCTTTCTTT
TRBJ1-2,NA,TRBV5-1,NA,CASSPTSLGGYTF,TGCGCCAGCAGCCCAACGTCATTGGGCGGCTACACCTTC
TRBJ1-2,NA,TRBV27,NA,CASSLSRPANYGYTF,TGTGCCAGCAGTTTATCGCGGCCAGCTAACTATGGCTACACCTTC
TRBJ2-7,NA,TRBV6-1,many,CASSSVGPPLSYEQYF,TGTGCCAGCAGTAGCGTCGGACCTCCCCTCTCCTACGAGCAGTACTTC
TRBJ1-4,NA,TRBV28,NA,CASSPPPRVPREKLFF,TGTGCCAGCAGTCCCCCGCCCAGGGTTCCTCGTGAAAAACTGTTTTTT
TRBJ2-7,TRBD1,TRBV27,many,CASKTGGYYEQYF,TGTGCCAGCAAAACAGGGGGTTATTACGAGCAGTACTTC
TRBJ2-5,TRBD2,TRBV29-1,few,CSVGLAGAGQETQYF,TGCAGCGTTGGCCTAGCGGGAGCAGGTCAAGAGACCCAGTACTTC
TRBJ1-3,NA,TRBV19,NA,CASSTLNPSGNTIYF,TGTGCCAGTAGTACTCTCAACCCCTCTGGAAACACCATATATTTT